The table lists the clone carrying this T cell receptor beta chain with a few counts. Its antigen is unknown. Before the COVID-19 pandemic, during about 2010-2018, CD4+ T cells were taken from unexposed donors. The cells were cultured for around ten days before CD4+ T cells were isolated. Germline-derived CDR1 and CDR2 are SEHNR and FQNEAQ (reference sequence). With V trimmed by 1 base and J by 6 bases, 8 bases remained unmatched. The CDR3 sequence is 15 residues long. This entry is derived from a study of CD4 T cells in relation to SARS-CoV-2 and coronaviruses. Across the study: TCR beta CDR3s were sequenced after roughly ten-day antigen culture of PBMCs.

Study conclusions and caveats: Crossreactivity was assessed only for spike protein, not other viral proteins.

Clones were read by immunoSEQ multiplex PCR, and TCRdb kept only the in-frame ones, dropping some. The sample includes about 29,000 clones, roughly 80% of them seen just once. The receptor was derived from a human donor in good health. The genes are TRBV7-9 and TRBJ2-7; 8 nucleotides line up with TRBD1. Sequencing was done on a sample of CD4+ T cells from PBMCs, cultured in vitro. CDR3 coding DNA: TGTGCCAGCAGCTTAGGGGACAGGCGTTTCGGCGAGCAGTACTTC. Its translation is CASSLGDRRFGEQYF.